One sample yielded the 22 T cell receptor beta chains listed below, sequenced in a study of blood T cells in healthy people across ages. Sample-barcoded 5' priming and a J-beta primer mix drove a second PCR of 7 to 11 cycles. TCRdb used MiXCR to reprocess the 5' RACE reads, holding one entry per CDR3 protein. In the table there are about 730,000 distinct CDR3 sequences, 35% to 45% of which are singletons. Sequencing used blood. The receptors stem from a woman aged 55-69 years in good health.

This rearrangement joins TRBV4-2 to TRBJ2-1, with TRBD1 as a possible D gene (7 bases). V gave up 3 bases and J gave up 4 bases, with 13 bases separating them. Looked up from germline, CDR1 is LGHNA and CDR2 is YNFKEQ. This CDR3 has 15 amino acids. Written as DNA, the CDR3 is TGTGCCAGCAGCCAGGCGGGACAGCAGTACAATGAGCAGTTCTTC. Its protein is CASSQAGQQYNEQFF.

This clonotype has a single count. The rearrangement joins TRBV9 to TRBJ1-3, with D unclear. The CDR3 contains 17 residues. The V gene lost 3 bases and the J gene lost 1 base, with 17 bases spanning the gap. Germline V lookup: CDR1 SGDLS, CDR2 YYNGEE. CDR3 protein: CASSEVGSPISGNTIYF. CDR3 bases: TGTGCCAGCAGCGAGGTGGGTTCTCCAATATCTGGAAACACCATATATTTT.

About this clonotype: Just one base apart from a much larger clone, this may be a read error. The rearrangement uses TRBV20-1 and TRBJ2-1; TRBD2 aligns across 7 bases. The closer fit of TRBJ2-7 to the DNA end suggests the J call may be wrong. CDR1 is DFQATT and CDR2 is SNEGSKA in the germline V gene (reference sequence). The CDR3 loop spans 15 amino acids. The CDR3 loop reads CSARSGGGDYNEQYF. CDR3 in DNA: TGCAGTGCTAGATCAGGCGGAGGGGACTACAATGAGCAGTACTTC.

The rearrangement uses TRBV7-9 and TRBJ2-1; possible D gene TRBD2, 5 bases. The J call may be in error: the DNA end matches TRBJ2-7 better. Germline assignment: CDR1 SEHNR and CDR2 FQNEAQ (reference sequence). The CDR3 loop spans 13 amino acids. The CDR3 nucleotides read TGTGCCAGCAGCGCTGGACTCTACAATGAGCAGTACTTC. Encoded protein: CASSAGLYNEQYF.

This chain uses TRBV9 with TRBJ2-1; D is unresolved. The V gene lost 0 bases and the J gene lost 0 bases, with 16 bases spanning the gap. CDR3 length: 18 residues. The germline V gene has CDR1 SGDLS and CDR2 YYNGEE. Here the CDR3 DNA reads TGTGCCAGCAGCGTAGACGTTGGGAAAATAAGCTCCTACAATGAGCAGTTCTTC. Residues: CASSVDVGKISSYNEQFF.

The chain uses TRBV29-1 and TRBJ2-1, with a tentative D call TRBD2 (7 bases). The germline V gene has CDR1 SQVTM and CDR2 ANQGSEA. Trimming took off 5 bases at V and 12 bases at J, with 23 bases between the two ends. This CDR3 region has 14 residues. The CDR3 bases are TGCAGCGTTTCTAGCGGAGGGGGTTCTGATGGGCAGTTCTTC. It specifies CSVSSGGGSDGQFF.

The rearrangement joins TRBV7-3 to TRBJ2-1, with D perhaps TRBD1 (6 bases). V was trimmed by 5 bases and J by 7 bases, leaving 21 bases between them. Looked up from germline, CDR1 is SGHTA and CDR2 is FQGTGA. There are 16 residues in the CDR3. The CDR3 region is CASSPGGPGARNEQFF. CDR3 DNA: TGTGCCAGCAGCCCTGGTGGGCCAGGGGCTAGAAATGAGCAGTTCTTC.

The rearrangement uses TRBV27 and TRBJ1-1; perhaps TRBD1 as D (6 bases). The CDR3 has 14 residues. Germline V gene lookup returns CDR1 MNHEY and CDR2 SMNVEV (reference sequence). V lost 5 bases and J lost 1, with 11 bases in between. CDR3 sequence reads: CASSSRGRNTEAFF. The CDR3 DNA is TGTGCCAGCAGTAGCAGGGGTAGGAACACTGAAGCTTTCTTT.

This clonotype has just one count. Sequence at one end of the junction differs from germline and may be a read error. The V gene is TRBV10-3, the J gene TRBJ1-2; D is undetermined. The CDR3 sequence is 13 residues long. Germline lookup yields CDR1 ENHRY and CDR2 SYGVKD. This CDR3 is CAVSDRANYGYTF. DNA for the CDR3: TGTGCCGTCAGTGATCGAGCTAACTATGGCTACACCTTC.

The V and J genes are TRBV12-3 or TRBV12-4 and TRBJ1-6; D not certain. There are 13 residues in the CDR3. V lost 5 bases to trimming and J lost 8 bases, with 10 bases between them. The CDR3 is CASSNGRDSPLHF. CDR3 in DNA: TGTGCCAGCAGTAATGGGAGGGATTCACCCCTCCACTTT.

The chain is built from TRBV5-1 and TRBJ1-1, with TRBD1 matching 7 bases. V shed 4 bases and J 0 bases; nucleotides not matched to a gene: 9. The germline V gene encodes CDR1 SGHRS and CDR2 YFSETQ. This CDR3 is 16 amino acids long. The CDR3 here is CASSIRGTVLNTEAFF. The CDR3 DNA is TGCGCCAGCAGCATCCGAGGGACAGTCCTGAACACTGAAGCTTTCTTT.

The chain employs TRBV7-6 and TRBJ2-7; D perhaps matches TRBD2 (6 bases). V dropped 5 bases and J dropped 3 bases, with 17 bases sitting between them. Germline-derived CDR1 and CDR2 are SGHVS and FNYEAQ. The CDR3 runs 15 residues. For the CDR3, the DNA is TGTGCCAGCAGCGCTGGGACTGAGTCCGACTACGAGCAGTACTTC. Translating it yields CASSAGTESDYEQYF.

A remark on this clonotype: A far larger clone lies a single base away; this is likely a read error. The chain is built from TRBV29-1 and TRBJ2-7; D may be TRBD1 (6 bases). The length of the CDR3 is 11 residues. CDR1 SQVTM and CDR2 ANQGSEA come from the germline V gene. This chain's CDR3 is CGVGQNYEQYF. CDR3 in DNA: TGCGGCGTTGGACAGAACTACGAGCAGTACTTC.

J is TRBJ2-1 and V is TRBV6-2 or TRBV6-3, with D perhaps matching TRBD2 (6 bases). The CDR3 covers 15 residues. Trimming took off 7 bases at V and 13 bases at J, with 26 bases between the two ends. Looked up from germline, CDR1 is MNHEY and CDR2 is SVGEGT. DNA of the CDR3: TGTGCCAGCACCGCCCCCCTGGGAGGAGGGGAGACCCAGTTCTTC. Translating gives CASTAPLGGGETQFF.

There are many counts of this clonotype. The chain combines TRBV5-1 with TRBJ2-5, with 8 nucleotides matching TRBD1. The CDR3 totals 15 residues. CDR1 is SGHRS and CDR2 is YFSETQ in the germline V gene. With V trimmed by 2 bases and J by 2 bases, 5 bases remained unmatched. CDR3 coding DNA: TGCGCCAGCAGCTTCACAGGGGGAACACAAGAGACCCAGTACTTC. Protein product: CASSFTGGTQETQYF.

The chain combines TRBV12-3 or TRBV12-4 with TRBJ1-5, with D perhaps TRBD1 (6 bases). The CDR3 extends over 14 amino acids. Trimming left V 2 bases short and J 5 bases short, with 10 bases between. The CDR3 loop is CASSLIYRDQPQHF. DNA for the CDR3: TGTGCCAGCAGTTTAATCTACAGGGATCAGCCCCAGCATTTT.

This clonotype came up a few times. The chain employs TRBV4-1 and TRBJ1-5, with D tentatively TRBD1 (5 bases). This CDR3 comprises 15 residues. V lost 0 bases to trimming and J lost 4 bases, with 10 bases between them. CDR1 MGHRA and CDR2 YSYEKL come from the germline V gene. CDR3 bases: TGCGCCAGCAGCCAAGAAGCGGGGCCGAATCAGCCCCAGCATTTT. Encoded protein: CASSQEAGPNQPQHF.

V and J are TRBV9 and TRBJ1-2, with a weak D call TRBD1 (5 bases). V was pared by 4 bases and J by 2 bases, with 12 bases between. Per the germline V gene, CDR1 is SGDLS and CDR2 is YYNGEE. The CDR3 is 14 amino acids. CDR3 sequence: CASSPHAGNYGYTF. For the CDR3, the DNA is TGTGCCAGCAGCCCCCATGCAGGGAACTATGGCTACACCTTC. Using reference TRBV9 and TRBJ1-2 for the parts outside the CDR3, the full variable domain is DSGVTQTPKHLITATGQRVTLRCSPRSGDLSVYWYQQSLDQGLQFLIQYYNGEERAKGNILERFSAQQFPDLHSELNLSSLELGDSALYFCASSPHAGNYGYTFGSGTRLTVV.

The chain is built from TRBV29-1 and TRBJ2-2; D gene unclear. The CDR3 has 14 amino acids. CDR1 is SQVTM and CDR2 is ANQGSEA in the germline V gene. V was trimmed by 7 bases and J by 2 bases, leaving 14 bases between them. CDR3 protein: CSAEVWENTGELFF. For the CDR3, the DNA is TGCAGCGCCGAGGTGTGGGAAAACACCGGGGAGCTGTTTTTT.

The V and J genes are TRBV12-5 and TRBJ2-1, with 10 bases matching TRBD1. Germline V gives CDR1 LGHNT, CDR2 FRNRAP. V was pared by 4 bases and J by 1 base, with 13 bases of the junction left unmatched. The CDR3 has 19 residues. As DNA, the CDR3 is TGTGCTAGTGGTTCGACAGGGGGCTGGCAAAAGGAGTCCTACAATGAGCAGTTCTTC. Amino acid sequence: CASGSTGGWQKESYNEQFF.

V usage is TRBV18 and J usage is TRBJ2-6, with D uncertain. CDR1 KGHSH and CDR2 LQKENI come from the germline V gene. V dropped 3 bases and J dropped 3 bases, with 6 bases sitting between them. The CDR3 is 14 residues long. CDR3 loop: CASSPGVGANVLTF. The CDR3, as DNA: TGTGCCAGCTCACCTGGCGTTGGGGCCAACGTCCTGACTTTC.

The chain recombines TRBV28 with TRBJ2-4; 7 nucleotides line up with TRBD2. The V and J ends lost 2 bases and 7 bases, in that order; junction bases with no gene match: 2. This CDR3 is 13 amino acids long. Germline V CDR1 and CDR2: MDHEN, SYDVKM. CDR3 bases: TGTGCCAGCAGTTTACGTAGCGGGAACATTCAGTACTTC. It codes for CASSLRSGNIQYF.